Listed below are T cell receptor beta chains from one sample, sequenced in a study of T cells after yellow fever vaccination. TCRdb recomputed calls from the 5' RACE reads with MiXCR, one row per CDR3 protein. In the table there are around 310,000 distinct CDR3 sequences, roughly 8.7% of which are singletons. The sequenced sample was PBMCs, obtained on the day of the first yellow fever vaccination. These receptors were obtained from a man aged 18 to 29 who received the YFV17D yellow fever vaccine. The CDR3 runs from the conserved cysteine through the conserved F or W. The order of the fields is V gene, clone size, D gene, J gene, CDR3 DNA, CDR3 protein. A D gene is named only where the DNA matches it firmly. Rows give clone size only sometimes, using once, few, many, or a class for an expanded clone.

v_gene: TRBV20-1; abundance: few; d_gene: .; j_gene: TRBJ2-3; CDR3nt: TGCAGTGCTACAACGCCGGGGGTGGATACGCAGTATTTT; CDR3aa: CSATTPGVDTQYF
v_gene: TRBV12-3/TRBV12-4; abundance: many; d_gene: TRBD2; j_gene: TRBJ2-5; CDR3nt: TGTGCCAGCAGTTTGGCCGGGAGGGAGGAGACCCAGTACTTC; CDR3aa: CASSLAGREETQYF
v_gene: TRBV4-1; abundance: few; d_gene: TRBD2; j_gene: TRBJ2-1; CDR3nt: TGCGCCAGCAGCCAAGGGGCCCTAGCGGGGGATTACAATGAGCAGTTCTTC; CDR3aa: CASSQGALAGDYNEQFF
v_gene: TRBV5-6; abundance: once; d_gene: .; j_gene: TRBJ2-7; CDR3nt: TGTGCCAGCAGCCCGGTGGGCCCCTACGAGCAGTACTTC; CDR3aa: CASSPVGPYEQYF
v_gene: TRBV4-3; abundance: .; d_gene: .; j_gene: TRBJ1-4; CDR3nt: TGCGCCAGCAGCCAAGATATGGGATGGGATAATGAAAAACTGTTTTTT; CDR3aa: CASSQDMGWDNEKLFF
v_gene: TRBV9; abundance: many; d_gene: TRBD1; j_gene: TRBJ2-3; CDR3nt: TGTGCCAGCAGCGCCCAGGACAGGGTGGGGCATACGCAGTATTTT; CDR3aa: CASSAQDRVGHTQYF
v_gene: TRBV3-1; abundance: many; d_gene: .; j_gene: TRBJ2-3; CDR3nt: TGTGCCAGCAGCCCGGGGGCCATCGGAAGTGATACGCAGTATTTT; CDR3aa: CASSPGAIGSDTQYF
v_gene: TRBV14; abundance: medium-sized; d_gene: .; j_gene: TRBJ2-3; CDR3nt: TGTGCCAGCAGCCAAGACGTACAGGGAGATACGCAGTATTTT; CDR3aa: CASSQDVQGDTQYF
v_gene: TRBV20-1; abundance: many; d_gene: TRBD1; j_gene: TRBJ1-1; CDR3nt: TGCAGTGCTACCCTGACAGGGGATCTCTCAGAAGCTTTCTTT; CDR3aa: CSATLTGDLSEAFF
v_gene: TRBV27; abundance: .; d_gene: .; j_gene: TRBJ1-1; CDR3nt: TGTGCCAGCAGTCCATCCAAGGGGCACACTGAAGCTTTCTTT; CDR3aa: CASSPSKGHTEAFF
v_gene: TRBV5-6; abundance: many; d_gene: .; j_gene: TRBJ2-3; CDR3nt: TGTGCCAGCAGCTTTACGTTCGTAGGGCCAACGGTGGGAGATACGCAGTATTTT; CDR3aa: CASSFTFVGPTVGDTQYF
v_gene: TRBV5-1; abundance: few; d_gene: TRBD1; j_gene: TRBJ2-5; CDR3nt: TGCGCCAGCAGCTTTACAGGGGATGTTGGAGAGACCCAGTACTTC; CDR3aa: CASSFTGDVGETQYF